The 9 T cell receptor beta chains presented below share a single source sample, sequenced in a study of CD8+CD57+ T cells in acquired aplastic anemia. Selection for sequencing was limited to patients who had shown CD8+CD57+ cell expansion by flow cytometry. TCR beta VDJ and CDR3 were profiled, and genomic DNA was the template. MiXCR, applied by TCRdb to the reads, yields one record per CDR3 protein. This sample yields under 200,000 distinct CDR3 sequences, of which less than 50% are seen a single time; about 1.7% belongs to the top ten. Sequencing was carried out using sorted CD4+, CD8+, or CD8+CD57+ T cells (not recorded which) from PBMCs. The receptors come from a human donor with aplastic anemia.

With respect to this clonotype: This may arise from a read error, as a much more abundant clone is one base away. The chain links TRBV10-3 to TRBJ2-7; TRBD2 matches at 15 bases. This CDR3 comprises 19 residues. Trimming cost V 5 bases and J 0 bases; bases outside gene matches: 11. The germline V gene encodes CDR1 ENHRY and CDR2 SYGVKD. CDR3 coding DNA: TGTGCCATCAGTACTCCGGGACTAGCGGGAGGCCTCCTCTCCTACGAGCAGTACTTC. Translation gives CAISTPGLAGGLLSYEQYF.

The chain couples TRBV20-1 to TRBJ2-7, with TRBD2 identical over 15 bases. V shed 1 base and J 5 bases; nucleotides not matched to a gene: 3. Per the germline V gene, CDR1 is DFQATT and CDR2 is SNEGSKA (reference sequence). The CDR3 totals 15 residues. CDR3: CSARGTSGGADEQYF. The DNA of the CDR3 is TGCAGTGCTAGAGGGACTAGCGGGGGGGCCGACGAGCAGTACTTC.

This clonotype came up many times. This chain uses TRBV5-6 with TRBJ1-2, with 7 positions matching TRBD1. With 2 bases clipped from V and 6 bases from J, the junction kept 4 bases outside the gene matches. CDR3 length: 13 amino acids. Germline V gene lookup returns CDR1 SGHDT and CDR2 YYEEEE. The CDR3 DNA reads TGTGCCAGCAGCTTCCGTCAGGGGGATGGCTACACCTTC. Translation gives CASSFRQGDGYTF.

This clonotype appeared a few times. The chain combines TRBV4-1 with TRBJ2-1, with 9 bases fitting TRBD1. The CDR3 is made up of 14 amino acids. Unmatched junction bases numbered 6, after V lost 4 bases and J lost 8 bases. Germline loops: CDR1 MGHRA, CDR2 YSYEKL. CDR3: CASSPGTGRYEQFF. DNA for the CDR3: TGCGCCAGCAGCCCCGGGACAGGGAGATATGAGCAGTTCTTC.

This rearrangement joins TRBV6-1 to TRBJ1-1; 8 bases fit TRBD1. V was pared by 10 bases and J by 11 bases, with 15 bases of the junction left unmatched. This CDR3 is 13 amino acids long. CDR1 is MNHNS, CDR2 SASEGT, per germline. CDR3 region: CATSGQAFLGAFF. The DNA for the CDR3 is TGTGCCACCTCGGGACAGGCCTTTCTAGGGGCTTTCTTT.

The gene calls are TRBV3-1 and TRBJ2-1; TRBD2 matches at 14 bases. The ends lost 4 bases at V and 4 bases at J; junction bases unmatched: 6. The CDR3 is made up of 17 amino acids. Per the germline V gene, CDR1 is LGHDT and CDR2 is YNNKEL (reference sequence). CDR3 residues: CASSPTSGGARYNEQFF. In DNA form, the CDR3 reads TGTGCCAGCAGCCCGACTAGCGGGGGGGCAAGATACAATGAGCAGTTCTTC.

The chain combines TRBV19 with TRBJ1-4, with D unresolved. Trimming cost V 6 bases and J 8 bases, with 10 bases left between them. CDR3 length equals 12 residues. In germline, CDR1 is LNHDA, CDR2 SQIVND (reference sequence). CDR3 coding DNA: TGTGCCAGTAGGTTGGGAGACGAAAAACTGTTTTTT. Translated, it gives CASRLGDEKLFF.

This clonotype appeared many times. The rearrangement joins TRBV5-1 to TRBJ2-1; 10 bases are shared with TRBD2. Germline assignment: CDR1 SGHRS and CDR2 YFSETQ. This CDR3 has 15 residues. The V gene end was trimmed by 4 bases and the J gene end by 0 bases; junction bases not matched to a gene: 1. CDR3 nucleotide sequence: TGCGCCAGCAGCGTAGCGGGAGGCTCCTACAATGAGCAGTTCTTC. Residues: CASSVAGGSYNEQFF.

In its sample, this clonotype was seen a few times. This chain uses TRBV30 with TRBJ1-4; TRBD1 might be the D (6 bases). The V and J ends lost 0 bases and 5 bases respectively, with 7 bases between them. Germline V gives CDR1 GTSNPN, CDR2 SVGIG (reference sequence). CDR3 size: 13 residues. CDR3 sequence: CAWSVQGNEKLFF. The CDR3 nucleotides read TGTGCCTGGAGTGTACAGGGAAATGAAAAACTGTTTTTT.